Below are 16 T cell receptor beta chains sequenced from a single sample in a study of T cells after yellow fever vaccination. In TCRdb, the 5' RACE reads were re-called with MiXCR into one record per CDR3 protein. This table has 50,000 to 60,000 distinct CDR3 sequences, around 6.1% appearing once. Sequences were derived from PBMCs, either bulk or a sorted T-cell subset (CD4+, CD8+, memory, or dextramer-sorted; not recorded which), sampled on the day of the yellow fever booster vaccination. These receptor sequences come from a man aged 18 to 35 who received the YFV17D yellow fever vaccine.

Ten or more counts support this clonotype. The rearrangement joins TRBV6-5 to TRBJ2-2; 7 bases agree with TRBD1. This CDR3 comprises 19 residues. Losses at the gene ends were 0 bases for V and 4 bases for J; bases not matched to a gene: 14. Per the germline V gene, CDR1 is MNHEY and CDR2 is SVGAGI. The CDR3 DNA reads TGTGCCAGCAGTTACTCGGGACAGCTGGTATATGGGGGCACCGGGGAGCTGTTTTTT. Its protein is CASSYSGQLVYGGTGELFF.

This clonotype was picked up many times. The genes are TRBV28 and TRBJ2-1, with D uncertain. The CDR3 spans 10 residues. Deletions cut 3 bases from V and 10 bases from J, with 4 bases between. From germline, CDR1 is MDHEN and CDR2 SYDVKM. CDR3 loop: CASSFGEQFF. CDR3 sequence (DNA): TGTGCCAGCAGTTTTGGGGAGCAGTTCTTC.

This clonotype appeared a single time. V usage is TRBV12-3 or TRBV12-4 and J usage is TRBJ2-7; 8 bases are shared with TRBD2. The length of the CDR3 is 15 residues. The V segment lost 6 bases and the J segment 4 bases; nucleotides outside the gene matches: 11. The CDR3 here is CASSIRTSPRYEQYF. The CDR3 nucleotides are TGTGCCAGCAGCATACGGACTAGCCCCAGGTACGAGCAGTACTTC.

This clonotype came up many times. The chain carries TRBV15 and TRBJ2-1, with no clear D. V lost 0 bases, J lost 4 bases, and 4 bases lay in between. The CDR3 consists of 13 residues. Germline V gene data show CDR1 as LNHNV and CDR2 as YYDKDF (reference sequence). The CDR3 sequence is CATSRDRYNEQFF. CDR3 sequence (DNA): TGTGCCACCAGCAGAGACCGGTACAATGAGCAGTTCTTC.

This clonotype was seen once. This sequence joins TRBV13 and TRBJ1-6, with D perhaps TRBD1 (5 bases). V lost 5 bases, J lost 8 bases, and 16 bases lay in between. The CDR3 is made up of 15 amino acids. Looked up from germline, CDR1 is PRHDT and CDR2 is FYEKMQ (reference sequence). CDR3 protein: CASSPERGMDSPLHF. CDR3 nucleotide sequence: TGTGCCAGCAGCCCCGAGCGGGGGATGGATTCACCCCTCCACTTT.

This clonotype was seen ten or more times. The rearrangement uses TRBV6-6 and TRBJ2-5; 7 nucleotides align to TRBD1. The CDR3 length is 15 residues. The germline V gene encodes CDR1 MNHNY and CDR2 SVGAGI (reference sequence). Germline trimming cut 4 bases from V and 5 bases from J; bases unmatched to any gene: 10. This CDR3 reads CASSSSIRQGETQYF. CDR3 nucleotide sequence: TGTGCCAGCAGTTCATCAATCAGACAGGGCGAGACCCAGTACTTC.

With respect to this clonotype: At one end the junction does not follow the germline gene, possibly because of a read error. The rearrangement links TRBV11-2 to TRBJ2-6, with TRBD1 matching 8 bases. The CDR3 is 17 residues long. The germline V gene encodes CDR1 SGHAT and CDR2 FQNNGV. Written as DNA, the CDR3 is TGTGCCAGCAGGCCAGGGGGCCGCCCCTCTGGGGCCAAAGTCCTGACTTTC. Amino acids: CASRPGGRPSGAKVLTF.

In this sample, this clonotype turned up many times. V and J are TRBV5-5 and TRBJ1-6; perhaps TRBD1 as D (6 bases). V lost 2 bases to trimming and J lost 10 bases, with 13 bases between them. CDR3 size: 14 residues. Germline loops: CDR1 SGHKS, CDR2 YYEKEE (reference sequence). This chain's CDR3 is CASSLKQGGSPLHF. In nucleotides, the CDR3 is TGTGCCAGCAGCTTAAAACAGGGAGGATCACCCCTCCACTTT.

The sample holds many counts of this clonotype. The genes are TRBV4-2 and TRBJ1-4; a possible D gene is TRBD1 (5 bases). Germline V gives CDR1 LGHNA, CDR2 YNFKEQ. This CDR3 region has 13 residues. Trimming took 2 bases from V and 7 from J, leaving 8 bases between them. For the CDR3, the DNA is TGTGCCAGCAGCCAAAACGGGGGTGAAAAACTGTTTTTT. Amino acids: CASSQNGGEKLFF.

This clonotype occurred many times. The V call is TRBV6-1, the J call TRBJ2-7; tentatively, D is TRBD2 (6 bases). This CDR3 is built from 13 residues. The germline V gene has CDR1 MNHNS and CDR2 SASEGT. V dropped 6 bases and J dropped 1 base, with 10 bases sitting between them. This CDR3 reads CASRGGSSYEQYF. The DNA for the CDR3 is TGTGCCAGCAGGGGGGGATCGTCCTACGAGCAGTACTTC.

In this sample, this clonotype turned up many times. This chain uses TRBV19 with TRBJ1-5; D not certain. Per the germline V gene, CDR1 is LNHDA and CDR2 is SQIVND (reference sequence). The CDR3 loop spans 14 amino acids. The V and J ends lost 6 bases and 1 base respectively, with 10 bases between them. The CDR3 region is CASSQRGSNQPQHF. CDR3 nucleotide sequence: TGTGCCAGTAGCCAAAGAGGGAGCAATCAGCCCCAGCATTTT. The whole variable domain, remainder taken from reference TRBV19 and TRBJ1-5, is DGGITQSPKYLFRKEGQNVTLSCEQNLNHDAMYWYRQDPGQGLRLIYYSQIVNDFQKGDIAEGYSVSREKKESFPLTVTSAQKNPTAFYLCASSQRGSNQPQHFGDGTRLSIL.

The table lists this clonotype with a few counts. The chain couples TRBV7-2 to TRBJ2-5, with 8 positions matching TRBD2. The ends lost 5 bases at V and 5 bases at J; junction bases unmatched: 13. Per germline, CDR1 SGHTA and CDR2 FQGNSA. The length of the CDR3 is 16 residues. The CDR3 DNA reads TGTGCCAGCAGCATCAGACTAGCGAGGGGGTTGGAGACCCAGTACTTC. Encoded protein: CASSIRLARGLETQYF.

This clonotype has at least ten counts. A read error may account for a junction end that differs from germline. CDR3 sequence reads: CASSDSAGTGYNSPLHF. CDR3 bases: TGTGCCAGCAGTGACTCCGCCGGGACAGGGTATAATTCACCCCTCCACTTT. This sequence joins TRBV6-2 or TRBV6-3 and TRBJ1-6; 9 bases are shared with TRBD1. This CDR3 comprises 17 residues. The germline V gene encodes CDR1 MNHEY and CDR2 SVGEGT.

V usage is TRBV7-6 and J usage is TRBJ2-1, with a weak D call TRBD1 (6 bases). The germline V and J ends were trimmed by 2 bases and 8 bases, with 13 bases remaining between them. The germline CDR1 and CDR2 sequences are SGHVS and FNYEAQ. The CDR3 spans 14 residues. The chain's CDR3 is CASSLSGGSDEQFF. CDR3 coding DNA: TGTGCCAGCAGCTTATCTGGGGGCTCGGATGAGCAGTTCTTC.

The chain combines TRBV9 with TRBJ1-2; D is uncertain. The germline V gene encodes CDR1 SGDLS and CDR2 YYNGEE. V dropped 2 bases and J dropped 5 bases, with 4 bases sitting between them. The CDR3 runs to 11 residues. The CDR3 spells CASSVGYGYTF. The CDR3 DNA reads as TGTGCCAGCAGCGTGGGATATGGCTACACCTTC.

This clonotype came up many times. V and J are TRBV4-3 and TRBJ2-7; D gene unclear. Trimming shortened V by 0 bases and J by 0 bases, and 9 bases separated the two germline ends. Germline V gene lookup returns CDR1 LGHNA and CDR2 YSLEER. The CDR3 is made up of 15 amino acids. CDR3 sequence: CASSQDLPSSYEQYF. The DNA for the CDR3 is TGCGCCAGCAGCCAAGATTTGCCTAGCTCCTACGAGCAGTACTTC.